One and the same sample provided the 8 T cell receptor beta chains below, sequenced in a study of T-cell memory formation after mild COVID-19. Each CDR3 protein is one row after TCRdb ran MiXCR on the 5' RACE reads. The sample shows a few hundred thousand distinct CDR3 sequences, around 21% of them seen only once. Material for sequencing was PBMCs or a T cell subset sorted from them (not recorded which). The receptor set was obtained from an adult woman who had mild COVID-19 (a few samples of this study predate the infection). Cell type and time point are not known.

The chain is built from TRBV3-1 and TRBJ2-1; the D gene is possibly TRBD2 (5 bases). Germline assignment: CDR1 LGHDT and CDR2 YNNKEL (reference sequence). Deletions cut 2 bases from V and 10 bases from J, with 15 bases between. This CDR3 is 14 amino acids long. CDR3 nucleotide sequence: TGTGCCAGCAGCCAACCACCGGAGGTCCAGGAGCAGTTCTTC. Its translation: CASSQPPEVQEQFF.

CDR3 bases: TGTGCCAGCTCACCAAACAGGATCGCGAACACCGGGGAGCTGTTTTTT. This codes for CASSPNRIANTGELFF. This chain links TRBV18 with TRBJ2-2; weak D call: TRBD1 (5 bases). CDR1 is KGHSH and CDR2 is LQKENI in the germline V gene. CDR3 length: 16 amino acids. V gave up 2 bases and J gave up 0 bases, with 10 bases separating them.

The sample holds a few counts of this clonotype. The chain uses TRBV20-1 and TRBJ1-2; TRBD1 is a possible D gene (5 bases). Germline CDR1 and CDR2: DFQATT and SNEGSKA (reference sequence). V was cut by 0 bases and J by 5 bases, with 19 bases left in between. The CDR3 is 16 residues long. CDR3 in DNA: TGCAGTGCTAGAGATCGGCAGGGCGTAAGGGGATATGGCTACACCTTC. It encodes CSARDRQGVRGYGYTF.

The chain joins TRBV24-1 to TRBJ2-6, with D tentatively TRBD1 (6 bases). V lost 6 bases to trimming and J lost 0 bases, with 8 bases between them. Per germline, CDR1 KGHDR and CDR2 SFDVKD. The CDR3 is 15 residues long. As DNA, the CDR3 is TGTGCCACCAGTCAACAGGGCTCTGGGGCCAACGTCCTGACTTTC. Translation: CATSQQGSGANVLTF.

This clonotype showed up just a few times. The rearrangement links TRBV5-1 to TRBJ2-5; 10 nucleotides agree with TRBD1. Germline CDR1 reads SGHRS; CDR2 reads YFSETQ. The CDR3 sequence is 16 residues long. V lost 4 bases, J lost 2 bases, and 8 bases stayed unmatched. The CDR3 nucleotides read TGCGCCAGCAGCAGCGGTCCGGGACAGGGGCAAGAGACCCAGTACTTC. Amino acids: CASSSGPGQGQETQYF.

A few counts support this clonotype. J is TRBJ1-1 and V is TRBV7-9; TRBD1 might be the D (6 bases). Trimming removed 5 bases from V and 10 bases from J, with 20 bases in between. CDR1 and CDR2 from the germline V gene are SEHNR and FQNEAQ (reference sequence). CDR3 size: 14 residues. For the CDR3, the DNA is TGTGCCAGCAGCCAGACAGGTGATGCGTTCGGAGCTTTCTTT. Translation gives CASSQTGDAFGAFF.

This clonotype was recorded a few times. The rearrangement links TRBV6-4 to TRBJ2-1; 9 bases align to TRBD1. Per germline, CDR1 MRHNA and CDR2 SNTAGT. J lost 4 bases, V lost 3 bases, and 1 base had no gene match. This CDR3 is built from 14 residues. The CDR3 bases are TGTGCCAGCAGTGAGGGACAGGGTTACAATGAGCAGTTCTTC. Its translation: CASSEGQGYNEQFF.

This clonotype came up a few times. The chain recombines TRBV10-3 with TRBJ2-6; 7 positions match TRBD1. Germline CDR1 is ENHRY and CDR2 is SYGVKD. The CDR3 sequence is 16 residues long. With V trimmed by 8 bases and J by 4 bases, 11 bases remained unmatched. CDR3 coding DNA: TGTGCCATCGGGTTACAGGGGCAGGCCGGGGCCAACGTCCTGACTTTC. Translating gives CAIGLQGQAGANVLTF.